Detailed here is one T cell receptor (beta chain). The sample comes from a study of Tregs in tolerant kidney transplant recipients. Trimming removed 4 bases at V and 13 bases at J, with 17 bases between. Germline CDR1 reads MGHRA; CDR2 reads YSYEKL. The CDR3 consists of 13 residues. Sequencing was performed with immunoSEQ multiplex PCR; in TCRdb, only in-frame clones are kept and a portion is missing. The sample has about 94,000 clones, roughly 93% seen once; the top ten hold 0.46%. The clonotype originates from a human donor who received a combined kidney and bone marrow transplant. The V call is TRBV4-1, the J call TRBJ2-1, with D maybe TRBD2 (5 bases). Source: CD4+ T cells from blood, taken before the transplant. CDR3 loop: CASSPPGTQSQFF. As DNA, the CDR3 is TGCGCCAGCAGCCCCCCGGGAACGCAAAGTCAGTTCTTC.